The 5 T cell receptor beta chains below come from one sample, sequenced in a study of chemoradiotherapy in HPV16-positive cancers. Some clones are missing from TCRdb's copy, which holds only in-frame ones; the method was immunoSEQ multiplex PCR. The sample has about 2,200 clones, roughly two thirds seen once. Sequenced material: tumor tissue, taken from a patient who underwent chemoradiotherapy. These receptors were collected from a human donor with HPV-associated anogenital cancer.

V gene TRBV30 combines with J gene TRBJ2-1; no reliable D call. The V end was cut by 4 bases, the J end by 6 bases, with 13 bases between. Germline CDR1 and CDR2: GTSNPN and SVGIG (reference sequence). CDR3 length: 13 amino acids. The CDR3 sequence is CAWIPGPGNEQFF. Written as DNA, the CDR3 is TGTGCCTGGATCCCGGGCCCGGGCAATGAGCAGTTCTTC.

By frequency in the sample, this clone is medium-sized (0.01 to 0.1%). The chain combines TRBV25-1 with TRBJ2-1, with D perhaps TRBD2 (5 bases). The CDR3 loop spans 15 amino acids. Trimming shortened V by 4 bases and J by 7 bases, and 17 bases separated the two germline ends. The germline V gene has CDR1 MGHDK and CDR2 SYGVNS. The DNA for the CDR3 is TGTGCCAGCAGTGGGATGGGGAGCGCCTGGAATGAGCAGTTCTTC. It specifies CASSGMGSAWNEQFF.

The J gene is TRBJ1-4, the V gene TRBV7-2; D call uncertain. CDR3 length: 13 residues. Per the germline V gene, CDR1 is SGHTA and CDR2 is FQGNSA. V lost 1 base, J lost 3 bases, and 3 bases lay in between. This CDR3 reads CASSLEANEKLFF. CDR3 bases: TGTGCCAGCAGCTTAGAGGCTAATGAAAAACTGTTTTTT.

The rearrangement links TRBV27 to TRBJ2-3, with 10 positions matching TRBD1. Germline CDR1 and CDR2: MNHEY and SMNVEV (reference sequence). With 4 bases clipped from V and 4 bases from J, the junction kept 8 bases outside the gene matches. The CDR3 covers 16 residues. DNA for the CDR3: TGTGCCAGCAGTTCCCTGACAGGGGGCGTTTCAGATACGCAGTATTTT. Translation: CASSSLTGGVSDTQYF.

Here the CDR3 DNA reads TGTGCCAGCAGCTTTGTCGCTGGGGACGAGCAGTACTTC. Protein product: CASSFVAGDEQYF. The gene calls are TRBV11-2 and TRBJ2-7; D gene unclear. The length of the CDR3 is 13 residues. Deletions cut 3 bases from V and 5 bases from J, with 11 bases between. Germline values: CDR1 SGHAT, CDR2 FQNNGV.